Listed below are T cell receptor beta chains from one sample, sequenced in a study of blood T cell repertoires in COVID-19. Measured with immunoSEQ multiplex PCR; TCRdb has only the in-frame clones, and not every one. The table lists about 250,000 clones, about 82% of them singletons. The specimen sequenced was peripheral blood. The receptors stem from a woman of 80 years or more with COVID-19, enrolled during active disease. Each CDR3 is given with its conserved first and last residue. Each record gives: clone size, V gene, CDR3 protein. Clone size is stated in some rows and not others, as once, few, many or a class when expanded.

abundance: few; v_gene: TRBV5-1; CDR3aa: CASSLQGGTNTEAFF
abundance: -; v_gene: TRBV12-3/TRBV12-4; CDR3aa: CASSPTSTGELFF
abundance: once; v_gene: TRBV7-2; CDR3aa: CASSSTGFYGYTF
abundance: few; v_gene: TRBV5-6; CDR3aa: CASSIRTSGGSANTGELFF
abundance: -; v_gene: TRBV7-2; CDR3aa: CASSSVGGGTFGAKNIQYF
abundance: -; v_gene: TRBV6-6; CDR3aa: CASRGGSYNEQFF
abundance: -; v_gene: TRBV7-6; CDR3aa: CASSLGGATDTQYF
abundance: -; v_gene: TRBV9; CDR3aa: CASSVVGQGGNSPLHF
abundance: -; v_gene: TRBV7-3; CDR3aa: CASSAGGNSPLHF
abundance: -; v_gene: TRBV5-8; CDR3aa: CASSRGQGKGSPLHF
abundance: once; v_gene: TRBV7-9; CDR3aa: CASSPRTPGTPQHF
abundance: -; v_gene: TRBV6-5; CDR3aa: CASTGTANQPQHF
abundance: -; v_gene: TRBV28; CDR3aa: CASSLQGAYEQFF
abundance: -; v_gene: TRBV9; CDR3aa: CASSLTSGGALGYNEQFF
abundance: -; v_gene: TRBV28; CDR3aa: CASSLSEGGSTEAFF
abundance: -; v_gene: TRBV4-1; CDR3aa: CASSPPVGTGSYNEQFF
abundance: -; v_gene: TRBV19; CDR3aa: CASEDRENTEAFF
abundance: -; v_gene: TRBV7-2; CDR3aa: CASSLRSGGAVETQYF
abundance: -; v_gene: TRBV19; CDR3aa: CASSLGRGGANTEAFF
abundance: -; v_gene: TRBV19; CDR3aa: CASSILASGGRSHGNEQFF
abundance: -; v_gene: TRBV11-2; CDR3aa: CASSFFDEQFF
abundance: -; v_gene: TRBV10-3; CDR3aa: CAISESGQGAGSPLHF
abundance: -; v_gene: TRBV18; CDR3aa: CASSPQGLEETQYF
abundance: -; v_gene: TRBV6-2/TRBV6-3; CDR3aa: CASSPYNRGPDSPLHF
abundance: -; v_gene: TRBV5-1; CDR3aa: CASSLGLAQVKNTQYF
abundance: few; v_gene: TRBV9; CDR3aa: CASSVEQGDEKLFF
abundance: -; v_gene: TRBV6-5; CDR3aa: CASRPPTTYNSPLHF
abundance: few; v_gene: TRBV4-1; CDR3aa: CASSQDTGGVNTEAFF
abundance: few; v_gene: TRBV5-1; CDR3aa: CASSITLTGGSNSPLHF
abundance: -; v_gene: TRBV10-3; CDR3aa: CAISDPRDRGSKLFF
abundance: -; v_gene: TRBV7-2; CDR3aa: CASSSGPVAFQGVTF
abundance: once; v_gene: TRBV3-1/TRBV3-2; CDR3aa: CASGAGAYNSPLHF
abundance: -; v_gene: TRBV18; CDR3aa: CASSSGGHNTGELFF
abundance: -; v_gene: TRBV27; CDR3aa: CASSSGQLSNQPQHF
abundance: -; v_gene: TRBV5-1; CDR3aa: CASNVGAQNTEAFF
abundance: once; v_gene: TRBV5-1; CDR3aa: CASSSGVRTEAFF
abundance: few; v_gene: TRBV11-2; CDR3aa: CASSFGGSTETQYF
abundance: -; v_gene: TRBV28; CDR3aa: CASSLQFSNQPQHF
abundance: -; v_gene: TRBV7-9; CDR3aa: CASSSFQGAGGYTF
abundance: -; v_gene: TRBV6-6; CDR3aa: CASSPREGHEKLFF
abundance: -; v_gene: TRBV5-4; CDR3aa: CASSTGTVPETQYF
abundance: -; v_gene: TRBV28; CDR3aa: CASGVPAGRGNGYTF
abundance: -; v_gene: TRBV28; CDR3aa: CASTSQGNEKLFF
abundance: -; v_gene: TRBV9; CDR3aa: CASSVGGVGRDGYTF
abundance: -; v_gene: TRBV7-8; CDR3aa: CASSSRDSTYNEQFF
abundance: few; v_gene: TRBV25-1; CDR3aa: CASSDWRGGPDTQYF
abundance: -; v_gene: TRBV12-3/TRBV12-4; CDR3aa: CASREGNSPLHF
abundance: -; v_gene: TRBV28; CDR3aa: CASSSEGRGYTF
abundance: -; v_gene: TRBV2; CDR3aa: CARQKEGSTDTQYF
abundance: -; v_gene: TRBV19; CDR3aa: CASSDRGPNQPQHF
abundance: -; v_gene: TRBV6-5; CDR3aa: CASSLSGQGEQPQHF
abundance: once; v_gene: TRBV18; CDR3aa: CASSPMGLAYNEQFF
abundance: -; v_gene: TRBV7-8; CDR3aa: CASSPGGSGGYTF
abundance: -; v_gene: TRBV2; CDR3aa: CASSELAGPGTQYF
abundance: -; v_gene: TRBV7-8; CDR3aa: CASSFYGITSTDTQYF
abundance: -; v_gene: TRBV25-1; CDR3aa: CASSGGGRYGYTF
abundance: -; v_gene: TRBV27; CDR3aa: CASSLSRPDRGDTQYF
abundance: -; v_gene: TRBV28; CDR3aa: CASSLLGGGPQETQYF
abundance: -; v_gene: TRBV18; CDR3aa: CASSPLTRGYNSPLHF